The clone carrying this T cell receptor beta chain was observed a handful of times. Its antigen is not known. The data were obtained in a study of T cell responses to AZD1222 COVID-19 vaccine. Study-wide results and limits: Spike-wide vaccine-associated CD4 TCRs dominated at 160-218 and 743-854. Spike-specific TCR breadth rose after two AZD1222 doses, and depth rose as well. The donors showed a predominance of white British ancestry and of females, with possible underestimation of clonal diversity. Repertoire sampling was restricted to post-peak T cell response timepoints.

Clones were read by immunoSEQ multiplex PCR, and TCRdb kept only the in-frame ones, dropping some. The sample holds approximately 300,000 clones, roughly 93% seen once. Trimming cost V 4 bases and J 6 bases, with 15 bases left between them. Germline lookup yields CDR1 SEHNR and CDR2 FQNEAQ (reference sequence). There are 14 residues in the CDR3. This chain connects TRBV7-9 to TRBJ1-1, with D unresolved. The TCR comes from an adult who received the AZD1222 COVID-19 vaccine. Sequenced here: peripheral blood, sampled 28 days after the second AZD1222 dose. Here the CDR3 DNA reads TGTGCCAGCAGCTCCCAACACCCCGTAGCTGAAGCTTTCTTT. This sequence encodes CASSSQHPVAEAFF.